The T cell receptor beta chain under discussion was sequenced for a study of regulatory T cells in long-lasting Graves disease. The V gene's germline CDR1 is SGHTA and CDR2 FQGTGA. Germline trimming cut 8 bases from V and 5 bases from J; bases unmatched to any gene: 4. The CDR3 has 13 residues. The time point here: newly diagnosed GD, antithyroid drugs for less than 3 months. The TCR library was made from RNA that had been extracted from PBMCs in TRIzol. This clonotype was seen only a few times. What it binds is unknown. Building of the TCR beta libraries involved iRepertoire HTBI primers and Arm-PCR of CDR3 regions. TCRdb used MiXCR to reprocess the multiplex PCR reads, holding one entry per CDR3 protein. Of more than 350,000 distinct CDR3 sequences listed, about 15% are singletons. Study-level findings and limits: Those with persistent Graves' had less TCR diversity than newly diagnosed patients. Patients with persistent disease showed a bias toward TRBV28, TRBJ1-2 and TRBJ2-5. Persistent patients shared more public clonotypes (2,741) than newly diagnosed patients (966).

These data are also associated with another study on T cells in Graves' hyperthyroidism and ophthalmopathy.

The chain combines TRBV7-3 with TRBJ2-1; the match to TRBD2 covers 9 bases. The sequencing here drew on peripheral blood mononuclear cells (PBMCs), taken at new diagnosis, from a patient treated with antithyroid drugs. The receptor's source is a woman aged 25 to 39 with Graves disease. CDR3 DNA sequence: TGTGCCAGCGGGCTAGCGGGAAACAATGAGCAGTTCTTC. It translates to CASGLAGNNEQFF.